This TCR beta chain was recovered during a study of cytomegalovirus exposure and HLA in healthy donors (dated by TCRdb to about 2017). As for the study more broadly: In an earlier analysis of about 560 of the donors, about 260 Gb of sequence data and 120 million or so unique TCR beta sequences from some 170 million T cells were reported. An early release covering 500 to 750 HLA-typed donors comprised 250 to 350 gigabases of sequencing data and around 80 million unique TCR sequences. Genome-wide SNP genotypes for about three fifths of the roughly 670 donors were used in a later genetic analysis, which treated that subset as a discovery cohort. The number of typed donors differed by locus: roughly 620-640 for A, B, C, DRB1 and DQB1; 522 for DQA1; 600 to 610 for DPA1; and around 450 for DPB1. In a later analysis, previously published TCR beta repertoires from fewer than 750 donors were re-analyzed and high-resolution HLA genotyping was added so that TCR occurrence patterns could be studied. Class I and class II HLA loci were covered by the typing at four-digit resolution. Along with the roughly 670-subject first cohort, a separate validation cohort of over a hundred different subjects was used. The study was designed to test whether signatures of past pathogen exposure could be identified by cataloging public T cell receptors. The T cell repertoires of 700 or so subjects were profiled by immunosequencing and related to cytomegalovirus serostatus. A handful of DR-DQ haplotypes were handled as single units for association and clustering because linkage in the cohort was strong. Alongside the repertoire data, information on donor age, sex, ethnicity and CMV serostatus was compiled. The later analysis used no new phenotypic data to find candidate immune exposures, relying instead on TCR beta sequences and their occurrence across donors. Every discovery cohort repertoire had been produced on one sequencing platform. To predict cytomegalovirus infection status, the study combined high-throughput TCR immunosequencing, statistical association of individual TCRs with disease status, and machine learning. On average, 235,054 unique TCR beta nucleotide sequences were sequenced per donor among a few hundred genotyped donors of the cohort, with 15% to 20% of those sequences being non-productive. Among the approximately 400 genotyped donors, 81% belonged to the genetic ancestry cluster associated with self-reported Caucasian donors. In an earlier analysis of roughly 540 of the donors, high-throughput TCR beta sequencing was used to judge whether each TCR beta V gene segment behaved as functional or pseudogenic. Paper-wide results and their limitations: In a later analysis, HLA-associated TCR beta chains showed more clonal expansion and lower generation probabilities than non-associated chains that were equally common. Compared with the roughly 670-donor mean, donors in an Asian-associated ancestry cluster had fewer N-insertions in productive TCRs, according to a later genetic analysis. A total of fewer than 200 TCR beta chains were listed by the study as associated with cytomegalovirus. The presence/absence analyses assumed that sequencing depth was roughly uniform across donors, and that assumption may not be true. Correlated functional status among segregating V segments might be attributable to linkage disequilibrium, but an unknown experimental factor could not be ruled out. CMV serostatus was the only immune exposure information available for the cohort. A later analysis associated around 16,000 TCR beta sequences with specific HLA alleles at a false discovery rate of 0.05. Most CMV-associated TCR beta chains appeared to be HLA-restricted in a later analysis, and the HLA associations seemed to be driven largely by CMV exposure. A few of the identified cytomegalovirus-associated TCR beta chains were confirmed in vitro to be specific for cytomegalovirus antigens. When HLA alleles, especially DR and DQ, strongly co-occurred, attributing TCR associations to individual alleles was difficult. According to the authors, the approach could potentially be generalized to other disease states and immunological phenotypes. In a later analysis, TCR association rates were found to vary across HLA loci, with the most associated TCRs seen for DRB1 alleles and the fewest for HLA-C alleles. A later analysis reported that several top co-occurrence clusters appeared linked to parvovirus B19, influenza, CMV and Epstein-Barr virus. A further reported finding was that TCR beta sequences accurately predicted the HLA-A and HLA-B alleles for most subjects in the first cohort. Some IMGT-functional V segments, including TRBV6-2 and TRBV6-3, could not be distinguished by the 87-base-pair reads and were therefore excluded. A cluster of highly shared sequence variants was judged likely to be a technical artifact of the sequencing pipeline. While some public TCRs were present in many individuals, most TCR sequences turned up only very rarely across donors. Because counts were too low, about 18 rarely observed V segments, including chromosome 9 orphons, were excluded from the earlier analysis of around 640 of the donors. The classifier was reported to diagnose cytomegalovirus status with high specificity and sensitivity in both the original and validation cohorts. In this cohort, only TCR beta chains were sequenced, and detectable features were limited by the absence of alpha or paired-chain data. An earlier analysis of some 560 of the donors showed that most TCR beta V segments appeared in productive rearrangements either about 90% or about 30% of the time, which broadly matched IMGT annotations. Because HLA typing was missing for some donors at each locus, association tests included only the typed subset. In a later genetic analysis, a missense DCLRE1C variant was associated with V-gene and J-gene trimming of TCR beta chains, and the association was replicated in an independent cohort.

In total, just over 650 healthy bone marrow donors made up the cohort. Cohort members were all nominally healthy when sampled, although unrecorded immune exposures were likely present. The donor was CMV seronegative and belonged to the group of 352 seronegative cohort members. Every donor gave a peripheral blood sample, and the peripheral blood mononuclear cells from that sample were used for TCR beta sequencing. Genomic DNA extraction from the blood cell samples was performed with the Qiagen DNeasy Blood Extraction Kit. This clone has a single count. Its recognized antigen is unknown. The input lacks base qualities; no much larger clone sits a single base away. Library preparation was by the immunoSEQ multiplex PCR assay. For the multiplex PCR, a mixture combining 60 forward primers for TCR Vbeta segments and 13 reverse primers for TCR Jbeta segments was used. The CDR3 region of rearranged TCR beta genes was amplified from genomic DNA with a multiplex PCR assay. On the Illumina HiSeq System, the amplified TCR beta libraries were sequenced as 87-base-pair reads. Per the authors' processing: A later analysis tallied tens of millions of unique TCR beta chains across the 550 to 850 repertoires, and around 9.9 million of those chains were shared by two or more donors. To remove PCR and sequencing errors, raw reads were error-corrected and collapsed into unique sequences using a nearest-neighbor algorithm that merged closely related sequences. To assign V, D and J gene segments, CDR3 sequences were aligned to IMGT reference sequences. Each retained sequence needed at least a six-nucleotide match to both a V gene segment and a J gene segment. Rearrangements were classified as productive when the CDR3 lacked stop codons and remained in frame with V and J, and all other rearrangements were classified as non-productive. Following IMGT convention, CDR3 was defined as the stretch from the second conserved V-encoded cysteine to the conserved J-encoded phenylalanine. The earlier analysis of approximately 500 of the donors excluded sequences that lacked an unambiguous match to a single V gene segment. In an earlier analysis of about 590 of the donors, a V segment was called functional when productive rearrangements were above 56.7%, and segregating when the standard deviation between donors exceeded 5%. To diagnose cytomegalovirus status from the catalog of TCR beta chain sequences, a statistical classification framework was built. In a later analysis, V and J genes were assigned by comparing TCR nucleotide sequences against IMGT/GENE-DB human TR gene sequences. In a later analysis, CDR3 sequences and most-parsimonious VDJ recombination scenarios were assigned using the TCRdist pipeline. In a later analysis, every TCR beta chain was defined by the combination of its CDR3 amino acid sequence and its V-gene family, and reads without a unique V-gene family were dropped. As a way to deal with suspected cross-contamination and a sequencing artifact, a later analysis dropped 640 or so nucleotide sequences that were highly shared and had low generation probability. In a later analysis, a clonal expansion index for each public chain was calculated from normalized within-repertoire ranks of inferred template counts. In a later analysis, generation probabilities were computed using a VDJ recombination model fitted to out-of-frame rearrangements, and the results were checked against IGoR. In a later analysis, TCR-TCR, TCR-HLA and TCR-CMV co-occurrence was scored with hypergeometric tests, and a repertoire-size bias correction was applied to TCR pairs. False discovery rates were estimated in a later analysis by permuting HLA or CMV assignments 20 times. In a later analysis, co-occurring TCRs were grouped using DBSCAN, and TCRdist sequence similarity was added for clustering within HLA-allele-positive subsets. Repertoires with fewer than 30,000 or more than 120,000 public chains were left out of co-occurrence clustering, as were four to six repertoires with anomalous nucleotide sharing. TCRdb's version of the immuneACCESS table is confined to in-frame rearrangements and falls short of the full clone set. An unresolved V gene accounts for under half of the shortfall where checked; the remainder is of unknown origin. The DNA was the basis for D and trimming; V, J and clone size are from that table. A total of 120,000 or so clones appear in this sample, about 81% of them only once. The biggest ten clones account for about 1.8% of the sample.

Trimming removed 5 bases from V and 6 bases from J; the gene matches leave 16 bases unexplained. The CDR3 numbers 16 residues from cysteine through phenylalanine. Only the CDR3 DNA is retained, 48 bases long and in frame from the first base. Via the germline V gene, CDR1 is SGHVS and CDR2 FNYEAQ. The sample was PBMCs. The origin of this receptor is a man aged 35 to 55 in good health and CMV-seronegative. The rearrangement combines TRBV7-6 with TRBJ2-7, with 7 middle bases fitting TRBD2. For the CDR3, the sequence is CASSDNRAGAFGEQYF. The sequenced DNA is TGTGCCAGCAGCGACAACCGTGCGGGAGCCTTCGGCGAGCAGTACTTC.